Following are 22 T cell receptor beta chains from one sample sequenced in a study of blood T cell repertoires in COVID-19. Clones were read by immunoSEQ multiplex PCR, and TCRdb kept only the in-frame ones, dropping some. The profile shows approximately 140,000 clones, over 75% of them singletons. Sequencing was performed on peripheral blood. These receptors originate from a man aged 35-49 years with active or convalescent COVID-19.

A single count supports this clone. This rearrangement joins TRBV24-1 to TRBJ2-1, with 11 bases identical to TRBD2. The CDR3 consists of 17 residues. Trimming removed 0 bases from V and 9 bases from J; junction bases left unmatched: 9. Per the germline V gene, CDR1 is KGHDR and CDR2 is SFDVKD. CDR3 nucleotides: TGTGCCACCAGTGATTTGCCCAGTAGCGGGGGGGAGGGTGAGCAGTTCTTC. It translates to CATSDLPSSGGEGEQFF.

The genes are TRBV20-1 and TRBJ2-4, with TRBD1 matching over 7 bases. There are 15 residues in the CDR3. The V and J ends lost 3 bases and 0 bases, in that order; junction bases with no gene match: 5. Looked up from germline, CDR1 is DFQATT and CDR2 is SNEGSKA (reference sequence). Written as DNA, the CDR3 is TGCAGTGCTAGTAACAGGGGTATAGCCAAAAACATTCAGTACTTC. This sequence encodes CSASNRGIAKNIQYF.

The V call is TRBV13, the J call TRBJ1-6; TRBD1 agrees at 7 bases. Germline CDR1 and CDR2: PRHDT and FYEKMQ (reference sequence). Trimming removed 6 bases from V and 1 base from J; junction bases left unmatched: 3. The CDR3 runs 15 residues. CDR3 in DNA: TGTGCCAGCAGACAGACAGGGTCCTATAATTCACCCCTCCACTTT. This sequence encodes CASRQTGSYNSPLHF.

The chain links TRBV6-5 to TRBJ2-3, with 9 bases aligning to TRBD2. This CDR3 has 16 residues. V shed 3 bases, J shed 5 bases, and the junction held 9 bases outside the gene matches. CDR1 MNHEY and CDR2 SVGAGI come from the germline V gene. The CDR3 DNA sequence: TGTGCCAGCAGTTATACCAGCGGGGGGCGGAAAGATACGCAGTATTTT. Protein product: CASSYTSGGRKDTQYF.

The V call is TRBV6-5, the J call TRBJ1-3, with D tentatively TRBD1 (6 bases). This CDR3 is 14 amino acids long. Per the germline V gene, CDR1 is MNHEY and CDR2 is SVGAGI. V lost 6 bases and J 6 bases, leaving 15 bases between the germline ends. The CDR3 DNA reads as TGTGCCAGCAGGCCCCCACGGGGGGCAAACACCATATATTTT. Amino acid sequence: CASRPPRGANTIYF.

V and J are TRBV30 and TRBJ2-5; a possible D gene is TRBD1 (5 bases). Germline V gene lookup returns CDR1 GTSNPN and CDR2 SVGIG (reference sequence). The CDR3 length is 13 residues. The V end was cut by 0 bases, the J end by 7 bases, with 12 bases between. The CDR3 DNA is TGTGCCTGGAGTGTACAGGCCCCGGGGACCCAGTACTTC. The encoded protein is CAWSVQAPGTQYF.

The CDR3 protein is CASSTQEGKGGNEKLFF. As DNA, the CDR3 is TGTGCCAGCTCCACCCAGGAGGGAAAAGGGGGCAATGAAAAACTGTTTTTT. The chain combines TRBV18 with TRBJ1-4, with 7 bases matching TRBD1. After removal of 6 bases from V and 5 bases from J, the junction contained 15 bases not matched to a gene. The CDR3 extends over 17 amino acids. Germline V gene lookup returns CDR1 KGHSH and CDR2 LQKENI.

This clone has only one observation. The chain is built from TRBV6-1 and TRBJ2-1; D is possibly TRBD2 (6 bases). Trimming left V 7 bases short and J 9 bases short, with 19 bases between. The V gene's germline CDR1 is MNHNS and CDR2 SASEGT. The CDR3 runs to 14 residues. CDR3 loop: CASTLLRDSGEQFF. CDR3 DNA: TGTGCCAGCACCCTACTACGGGACTCCGGTGAGCAGTTCTTC.

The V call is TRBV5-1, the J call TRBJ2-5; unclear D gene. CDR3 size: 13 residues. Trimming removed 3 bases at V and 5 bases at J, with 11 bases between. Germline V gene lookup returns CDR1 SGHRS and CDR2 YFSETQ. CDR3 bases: TGCGCCAGCAGCTCCAACCCTCAGGAGACCCAGTACTTC. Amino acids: CASSSNPQETQYF.

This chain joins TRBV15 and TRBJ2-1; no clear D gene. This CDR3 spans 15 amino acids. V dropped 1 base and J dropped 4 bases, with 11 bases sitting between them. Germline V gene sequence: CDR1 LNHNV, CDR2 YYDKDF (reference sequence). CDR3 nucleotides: TGTGCCACCAGCAGAGTGGCTAGTTCGTACAATGAGCAGTTCTTC. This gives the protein CATSRVASSYNEQFF.

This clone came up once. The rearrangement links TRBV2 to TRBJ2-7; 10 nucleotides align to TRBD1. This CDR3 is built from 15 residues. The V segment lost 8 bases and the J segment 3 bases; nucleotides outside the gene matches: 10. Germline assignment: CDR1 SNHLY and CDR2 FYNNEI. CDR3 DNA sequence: TGTGCCAGCGGACAGGACAGGGGGGCTATCTACGAGCAGTACTTC. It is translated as CASGQDRGAIYEQYF.

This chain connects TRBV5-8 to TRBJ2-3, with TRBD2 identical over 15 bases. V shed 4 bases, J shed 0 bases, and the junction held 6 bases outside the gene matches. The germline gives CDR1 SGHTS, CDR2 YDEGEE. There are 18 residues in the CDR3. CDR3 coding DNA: TGTGCCAGCAGCCAAGGGACTAGCGGGGGGATTAGCACAGATACGCAGTATTTT. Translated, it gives CASSQGTSGGISTDTQYF.

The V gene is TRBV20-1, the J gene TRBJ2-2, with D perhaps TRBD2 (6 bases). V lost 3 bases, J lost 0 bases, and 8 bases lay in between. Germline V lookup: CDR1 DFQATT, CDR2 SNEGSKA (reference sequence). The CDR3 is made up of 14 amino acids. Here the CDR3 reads CSASRRANTGELFF. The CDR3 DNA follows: TGCAGTGCTAGTAGGAGGGCGAACACCGGGGAGCTGTTTTTT.

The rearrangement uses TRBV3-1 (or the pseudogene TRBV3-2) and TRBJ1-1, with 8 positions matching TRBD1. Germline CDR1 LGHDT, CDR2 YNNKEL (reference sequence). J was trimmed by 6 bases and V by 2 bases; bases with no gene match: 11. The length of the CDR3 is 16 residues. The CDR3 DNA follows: TGTGCCAGCAGCCAAAGAGGTGCGACAGGGGTTTCTGAAGCTTTCTTT. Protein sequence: CASSQRGATGVSEAFF.

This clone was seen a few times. CDR3 in amino acids: CASSPSHSPLHF. CDR3 DNA sequence: TGTGCCAGCAGCCCCTCCCATTCACCCCTCCACTTT. The rearrangement uses TRBV7-9 and TRBJ1-6; D ambiguous. The length of the CDR3 is 12 residues. The V gene lost 5 bases and the J gene lost 8 bases, with 7 bases spanning the gap. The germline V gene encodes CDR1 SEHNR and CDR2 FQNEAQ (reference sequence). Full variable domain (missing parts from reference TRBV7-9 and TRBJ1-6): DTGVSQNPRHKITKRGQNVTFRCDPISEHNRLYWYRQTLGQGPEFLTYFQNEAQLEKSRLLSDRFSAERPKGSFSTLEIQRTEQGDSAMYLCASSPSHSPLHFGNGTRLTVT.

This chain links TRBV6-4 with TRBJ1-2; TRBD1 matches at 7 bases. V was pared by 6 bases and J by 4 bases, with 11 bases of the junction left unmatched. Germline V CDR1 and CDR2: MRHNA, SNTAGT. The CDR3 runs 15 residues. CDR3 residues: CASSFSGTAPYGYTF. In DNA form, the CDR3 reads TGTGCCAGCAGCTTCTCCGGGACAGCCCCCTATGGCTACACCTTC.

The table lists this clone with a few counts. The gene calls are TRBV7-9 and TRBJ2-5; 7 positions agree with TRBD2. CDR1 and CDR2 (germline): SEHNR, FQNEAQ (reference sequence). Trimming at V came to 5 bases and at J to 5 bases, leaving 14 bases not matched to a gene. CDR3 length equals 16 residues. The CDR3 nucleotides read TGTGCCAGCAGCCCATCGGTCTCACTAGCGAGGGAGACCCAGTACTTC. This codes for CASSPSVSLARETQYF.

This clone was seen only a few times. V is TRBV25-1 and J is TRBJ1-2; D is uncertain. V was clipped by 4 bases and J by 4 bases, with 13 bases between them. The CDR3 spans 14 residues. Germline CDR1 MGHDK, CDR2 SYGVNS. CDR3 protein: CASSVKSAPYGYTF. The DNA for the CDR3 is TGTGCCAGCAGTGTGAAGTCTGCGCCCTATGGCTACACCTTC.

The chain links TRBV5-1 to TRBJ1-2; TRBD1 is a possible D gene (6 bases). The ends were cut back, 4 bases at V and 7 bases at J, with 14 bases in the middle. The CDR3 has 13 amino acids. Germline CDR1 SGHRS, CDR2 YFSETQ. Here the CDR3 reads CASSQLGAGGYTF. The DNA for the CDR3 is TGCGCCAGCAGCCAGTTGGGGGCCGGTGGCTACACCTTC.

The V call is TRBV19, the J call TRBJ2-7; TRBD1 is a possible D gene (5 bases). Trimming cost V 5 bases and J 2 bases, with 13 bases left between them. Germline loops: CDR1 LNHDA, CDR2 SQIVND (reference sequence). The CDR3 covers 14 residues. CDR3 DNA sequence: TGTGCCAGTAGTTTACAGCAGGGTCCCTACGAGCAGTACTTC. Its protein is CASSLQQGPYEQYF.

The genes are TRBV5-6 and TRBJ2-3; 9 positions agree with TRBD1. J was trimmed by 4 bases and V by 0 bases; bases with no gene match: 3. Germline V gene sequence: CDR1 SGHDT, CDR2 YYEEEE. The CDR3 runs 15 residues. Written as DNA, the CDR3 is TGTGCCAGCAGCTTGGGGACAGGGGTGGCAGATACGCAGTATTTT. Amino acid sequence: CASSLGTGVADTQYF.

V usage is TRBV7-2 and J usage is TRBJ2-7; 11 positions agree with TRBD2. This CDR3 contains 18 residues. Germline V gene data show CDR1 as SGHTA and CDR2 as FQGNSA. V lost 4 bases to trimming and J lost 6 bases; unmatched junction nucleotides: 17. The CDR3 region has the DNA TGTGCCAGCAGCTCCCTCCCGACTAGCGGGGCGGTTGGGGTCGAGCAGTACTTC. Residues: CASSSLPTSGAVGVEQYF.